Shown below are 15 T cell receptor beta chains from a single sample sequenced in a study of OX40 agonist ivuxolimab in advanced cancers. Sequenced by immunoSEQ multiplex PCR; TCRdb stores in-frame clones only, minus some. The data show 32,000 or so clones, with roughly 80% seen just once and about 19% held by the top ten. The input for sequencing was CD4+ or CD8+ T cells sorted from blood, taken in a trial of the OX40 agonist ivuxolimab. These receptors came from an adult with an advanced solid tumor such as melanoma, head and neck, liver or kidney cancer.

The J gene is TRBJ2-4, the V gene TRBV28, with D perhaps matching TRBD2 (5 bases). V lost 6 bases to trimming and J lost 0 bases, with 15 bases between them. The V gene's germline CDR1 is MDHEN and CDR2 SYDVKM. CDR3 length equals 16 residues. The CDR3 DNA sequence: TGTGCCAGCAGATTCGCCGGAGGTTTAGCCAAAAACATTCAGTACTTC. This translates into CASRFAGGLAKNIQYF.

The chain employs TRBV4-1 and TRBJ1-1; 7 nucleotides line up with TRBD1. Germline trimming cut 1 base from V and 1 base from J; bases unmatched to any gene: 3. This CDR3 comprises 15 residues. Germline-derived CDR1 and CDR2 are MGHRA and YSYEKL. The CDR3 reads CASSQGRDRNTEAFF. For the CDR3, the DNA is TGCGCCAGCAGCCAAGGTAGGGACAGGAACACTGAAGCTTTCTTT.

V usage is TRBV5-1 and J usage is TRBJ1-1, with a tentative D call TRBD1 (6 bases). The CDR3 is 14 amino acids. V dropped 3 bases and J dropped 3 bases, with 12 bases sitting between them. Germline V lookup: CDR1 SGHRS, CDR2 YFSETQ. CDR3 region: CASSYGTRDTEAFF. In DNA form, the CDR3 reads TGCGCCAGCAGCTACGGGACAAGAGACACTGAAGCTTTCTTT. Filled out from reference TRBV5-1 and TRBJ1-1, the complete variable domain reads KAGVTQTPRYLIKTRGQQVTLSCSPISGHRSVSWYQQTPGQGLQFLFEYFSETQRNKGNFPGRFSGRQFSNSRSEMNVSTLELGDSALYLCASSYGTRDTEAFFGQGTRLTVV.

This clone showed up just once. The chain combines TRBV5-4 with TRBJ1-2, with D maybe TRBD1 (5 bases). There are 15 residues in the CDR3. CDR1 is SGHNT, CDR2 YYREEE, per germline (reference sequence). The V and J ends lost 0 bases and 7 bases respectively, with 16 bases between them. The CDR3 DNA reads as TGTGCCAGCAGCTTGGGTCAGGGCAGGGAATCTGGCTACACCTTC. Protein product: CASSLGQGRESGYTF.

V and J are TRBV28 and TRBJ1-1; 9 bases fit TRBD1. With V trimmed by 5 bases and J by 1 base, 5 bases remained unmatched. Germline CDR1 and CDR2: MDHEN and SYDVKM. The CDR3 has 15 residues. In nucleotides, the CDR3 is TGTGCCAGCAGTATACAGGGGGCTGGGAACACTGAAGCTTTCTTT. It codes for CASSIQGAGNTEAFF.

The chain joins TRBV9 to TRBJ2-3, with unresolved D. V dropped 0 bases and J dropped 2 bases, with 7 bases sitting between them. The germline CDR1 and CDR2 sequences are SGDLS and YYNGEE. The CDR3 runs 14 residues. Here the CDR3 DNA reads TGTGCCAGCAGCGTAGCTGGGTACACAGATACGCAGTATTTT. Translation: CASSVAGYTDTQYF.

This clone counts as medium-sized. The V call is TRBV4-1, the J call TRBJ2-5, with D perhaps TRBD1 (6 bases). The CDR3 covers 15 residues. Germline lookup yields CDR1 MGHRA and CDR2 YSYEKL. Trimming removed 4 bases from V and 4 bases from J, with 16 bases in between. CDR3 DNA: TGCGCCAGCAGCCGACTTCAGGGGAATGGAGAGACCCAGTACTTC. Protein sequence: CASSRLQGNGETQYF.

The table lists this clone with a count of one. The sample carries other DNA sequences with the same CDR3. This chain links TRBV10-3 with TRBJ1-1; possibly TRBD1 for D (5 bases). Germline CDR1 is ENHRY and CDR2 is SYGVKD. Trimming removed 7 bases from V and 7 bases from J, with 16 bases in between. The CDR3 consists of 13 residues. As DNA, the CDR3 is TGTGCCATCAAGGGGCAGCAGGACCTTGAAGCTTTCTTT. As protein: CAIKGQQDLEAFF.

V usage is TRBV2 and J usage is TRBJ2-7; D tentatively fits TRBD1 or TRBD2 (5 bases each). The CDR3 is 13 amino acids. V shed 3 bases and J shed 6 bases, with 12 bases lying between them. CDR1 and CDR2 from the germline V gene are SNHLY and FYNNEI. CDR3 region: CASSEGEGSEQYF. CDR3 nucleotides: TGTGCCAGCAGTGAGGGGGAAGGGAGCGAGCAGTACTTC.

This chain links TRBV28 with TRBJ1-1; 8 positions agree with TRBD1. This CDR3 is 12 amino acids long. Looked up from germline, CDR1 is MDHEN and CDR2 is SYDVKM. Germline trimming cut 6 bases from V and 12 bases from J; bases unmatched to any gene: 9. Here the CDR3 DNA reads TGTGCCAGCAGACACGGACAGGGCGATTCTTTCTTT. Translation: CASRHGQGDSFF. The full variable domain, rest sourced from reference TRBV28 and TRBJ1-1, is DVKVTQSSRYLVKRTGEKVFLECVQDMDHENMFWYRQDPGLGLRLIYFSYDVKMKEKGDIPEGYSVSREKKERFSLILESASTNQTSMYLCASRHGQGDSFFGQGTRLTVV.

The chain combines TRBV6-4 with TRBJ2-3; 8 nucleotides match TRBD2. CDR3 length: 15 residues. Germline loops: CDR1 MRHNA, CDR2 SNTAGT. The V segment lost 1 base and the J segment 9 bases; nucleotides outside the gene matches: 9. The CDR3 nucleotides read TGTGCCAGCAGTGACTTGCCGGGAGGGAGCGGGACGCAGTATTTT. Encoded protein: CASSDLPGGSGTQYF.

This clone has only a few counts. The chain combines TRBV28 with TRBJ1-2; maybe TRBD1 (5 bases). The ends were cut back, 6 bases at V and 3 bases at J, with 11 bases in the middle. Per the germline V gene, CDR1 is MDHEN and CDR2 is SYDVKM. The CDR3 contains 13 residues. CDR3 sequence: CASRSTRDYGYTF. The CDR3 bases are TGTGCCAGCAGATCCACCAGGGACTATGGCTACACCTTC.

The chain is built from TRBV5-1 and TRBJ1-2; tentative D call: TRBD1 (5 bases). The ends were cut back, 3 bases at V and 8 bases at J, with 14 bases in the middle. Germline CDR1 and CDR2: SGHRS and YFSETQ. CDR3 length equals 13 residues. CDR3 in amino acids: CASSSPQGEGYTF. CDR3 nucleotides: TGCGCCAGCAGCTCTCCCCAGGGTGAAGGCTACACCTTC.

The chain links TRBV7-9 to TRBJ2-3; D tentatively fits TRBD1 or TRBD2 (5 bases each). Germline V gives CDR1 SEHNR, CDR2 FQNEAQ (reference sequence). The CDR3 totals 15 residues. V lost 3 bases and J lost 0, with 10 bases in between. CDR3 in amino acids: CASSLGVASTDTQYF. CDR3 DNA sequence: TGTGCCAGCAGCTTGGGGGTGGCTAGCACAGATACGCAGTATTTT.

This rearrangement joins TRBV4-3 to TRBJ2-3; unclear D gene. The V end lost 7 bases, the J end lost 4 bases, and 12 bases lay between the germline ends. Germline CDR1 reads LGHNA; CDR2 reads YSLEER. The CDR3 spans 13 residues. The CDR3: CASTPRGSDTQYF. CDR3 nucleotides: TGCGCCAGCACCCCGCGTGGTTCAGATACGCAGTATTTT.